Described below is a single T cell receptor (beta chain) sequence and its context. This sample stems from a study of blood T cell repertoires in COVID-19. Study information: There were acute and convalescent COVID-19 samples, and they came from the United States, Italy and Spain.

The CDR3 contains 13 residues. Trimming took 6 bases from V and 4 from J; bases not matched to a gene: 6. Method: immunoSEQ multiplex PCR; TCRdb's copy keeps in-frame clones and lacks some. The table records roughly 250,000 clones, about 79% of them present only once. The sequence derives from a woman at least 80 years old with acute or convalescent COVID-19. What was sequenced was peripheral blood. The V call is TRBV12-3 or TRBV12-4, the J call TRBJ2-7; 7 nucleotides agree with TRBD1. CDR3 DNA: TGTGCCAGCAGCCCGGGACAGACTTACGAGCAGTACTTC. Its protein product is CASSPGQTYEQYF.